Listed below are T cell receptor beta chains from one sample, sequenced in a study of T cell responses to AZD1222 COVID-19 vaccine. TCRdb keeps only in-frame clones here, not all; method: immunoSEQ multiplex PCR. The sample comprises roughly 93,000 clones, approximately 87% of which are singletons, and approximately 25% rests with the top ten. The sequenced sample was peripheral blood, obtained on day 0 of AZD1222 vaccination. The source of these receptors is an adult in good health. The CDR3 runs from the conserved cysteine through the conserved F or W. Fields, in order: clone size, V gene, D gene, J gene, CDR3 DNA, CDR3 protein. A D gene is named only where the DNA matches it firmly. Expanded clones get a size class; other rows say once, few or many, or leave the size out.

>once|TRBV19|NA|TRBJ1-6
TGTGCCAGTAGGAGGGACTCCAGCTCCTATAATTCACCCCTCCACTTT
CASRRDSSSYNSPLHF
>few|TRBV3-1/TRBV3-2|NA|TRBJ1-5
TGTGCCAGCAGCCAAAGTCGCACAGTCAATCAGCCCCAGCATTTT
CASSQSRTVNQPQHF
>NA|TRBV7-9|NA|TRBJ2-7
TGTGCCAGCAGCTCGGGATTCAGGGAAACCTACGAGCAGTACTTC
CASSSGFRETYEQYF
>once|TRBV5-8|TRBD1|TRBJ2-7
TGTGCCAGCAGCCTCCGACAGGGGCGTATCGACGAGCAGTACTTC
CASSLRQGRIDEQYF
>once|TRBV30|TRBD1|TRBJ2-5
TGTGCTTCGGGTCGGACAGGGTTGGGGGTAGAGACCCAGTACTTC
CASGRTGLGVETQYF
>once|TRBV5-4|NA|TRBJ2-7
TGTGCCAGCAGCATCGGAGGGGCCTCCTCCTACGAGCAGTACTTC
CASSIGGASSYEQYF
>NA|TRBV6-2/TRBV6-3|NA|TRBJ1-4
TGTGCCAGCCGCCCGCCCTACGGGGCAAATGAAAAACTGTTTTTT
CASRPPYGANEKLFF
>NA|TRBV28|NA|TRBJ2-7
TGTGCCAGCAGTTTAACGGGACGCCCCCCCTACGAGCAGTACTTC
CASSLTGRPPYEQYF
>NA|TRBV5-1|NA|TRBJ2-2
TGCGCCAGCAGCTTGCTCCCCCCGGGGCAAAACACCGGGGAGCTGTTTTTT
CASSLLPPGQNTGELFF
>NA|TRBV19|TRBD2|TRBJ2-3
TGTGCCAGTAGTATACGAGGAACTAGCGGTCCCACAGATACGCAGTATTTT
CASSIRGTSGPTDTQYF
>NA|TRBV6-6|TRBD1|TRBJ1-2
TGTGCCAGCAGTTACTCCCGACAGGGTAACTATGGCTACACCTTC
CASSYSRQGNYGYTF
>NA|TRBV7-9|NA|TRBJ2-1
TGTGCCAGCAGCTTATTGCAGTACCATGAGCAGTTCTTC
CASSLLQYHEQFF
>NA|TRBV6-2/TRBV6-3|NA|TRBJ1-1
TGTGCCAGCAGTAGGGAAAGGGAGAGGAACACTGAAGCTTTCTTT
CASSRERERNTEAFF
>NA|TRBV7-2|NA|TRBJ1-1
TGTGCCAGCAGCTTAGGGGGGGCGGGAATGAACACTGAAGCTTTCTTT
CASSLGGAGMNTEAFF
>NA|TRBV3-1/TRBV3-2|NA|TRBJ2-3
TGTGCCAGCAGCCAAGGGGTGGGCACAGATACGCAGTATTTT
CASSQGVGTDTQYF
>NA|TRBV7-2|NA|TRBJ1-3
TGTGCCAGCAGCTTAATAGGGGTCCCGGGGCTCGGAAACACCATATATTTT
CASSLIGVPGLGNTIYF
>NA|TRBV30|NA|TRBJ1-4
TGTGCCTGGAGTAGAGAAAAACTGTTTTTT
CAWSREKLFF
>NA|TRBV5-4|NA|TRBJ1-2
TGTGCCAGCAGCCGGACCGGGGGGGGCGAGGGCTACACCTTC
CASSRTGGGEGYTF
>NA|TRBV7-9|TRBD1|TRBJ1-1
TGTGCCAGCAGTACAGGGGGCGGCACTGAAGCTTTCTTT
CASSTGGGTEAFF
>NA|TRBV30|NA|TRBJ2-6
TGTGCCTGGAGTGTAACGTGGGCGGGTGGGGCCAACGTCCTGACTTTC
CAWSVTWAGGANVLTF
>NA|TRBV3-1/TRBV3-2|TRBD1|TRBJ2-5
TGTGCCAGCAGCCAAGACAGGGGGTTAGGAGAGACCCAGTACTTC
CASSQDRGLGETQYF
>NA|TRBV7-8|NA|TRBJ1-5
TGTGCCACGGGCTCCCAAAATCAACCCCAGCATTTT
CATGSQNQPQHF
>NA|TRBV27|TRBD1|TRBJ2-1
TGTGCCAGCAGCACCCGGGACAGGGGACCCAATGAGCAGTTCTTC
CASSTRDRGPNEQFF
>few|TRBV28|TRBD2|TRBJ2-1
TGTGCCAGCAGCCTTCGGACTAGCGGGAGGCCTGACCACAATGAGCAGTTCTTC
CASSLRTSGRPDHNEQFF
>NA|TRBV5-1|NA|TRBJ2-1
TGCGCCAGCAGCTTGGAGATCCCGTACAATGAGCAGTTCTTC
CASSLEIPYNEQFF
>NA|TRBV28|NA|TRBJ2-7
TGTGCCAGCAGTCCAGGGGTGGGGAGCGAGCAGTACTTC
CASSPGVGSEQYF
>NA|TRBV6-2/TRBV6-3|NA|TRBJ2-7
TGTGCCAGCAGCCCCTATGGGGAGGGGGCCTACGAGCAGTACTTC
CASSPYGEGAYEQYF
>NA|TRBV6-5|TRBD1|TRBJ2-2
TGTGCCAGCACGGGACAGGGCGTCACCGGGGAGCTGTTTTTT
CASTGQGVTGELFF
>NA|TRBV5-4|TRBD1|TRBJ1-2
TGTGCCAGCAGCAAACAGGGGCAGGGCTACACCTTC
CASSKQGQGYTF
>once|TRBV14|NA|TRBJ2-5
TGTGCCAGCAGCCAAGGTCGAGGGGGGGAGACCCAGTACTTC
CASSQGRGGETQYF
>NA|TRBV10-3|TRBD2|TRBJ2-7
TGTGCCATCAGTCCAGGGCCCGGTAGCGGGGATCACGAGCAGTACTTC
CAISPGPGSGDHEQYF
>once|TRBV25-1|NA|TRBJ1-6
TGTGCCACCCCACCCTTTGTTTCACCCCTCCACTTT
CATPPFVSPLHF
>NA|TRBV27|TRBD1|TRBJ1-6
TGTGCCACTTCGGACAGGGGGATAAATTCACCCCTCCACTTT
CATSDRGINSPLHF
>NA|TRBV24-1|NA|TRBJ1-4
TGTGCCGTAGGTGGGGCGGACGGGGATGAAAAACTGTTTTTT
CAVGGADGDEKLFF
>NA|TRBV28|NA|TRBJ2-6
TGTGCCAGCAGACGACAGGTTCAAGCTGGGGCCAACGTCCTGACTTTC
CASRRQVQAGANVLTF
>NA|TRBV29-1|NA|TRBJ2-6
TGCAGCGTTGAAGAAGGTCGGACAGAGAGCTCTGGGGCCAACGTCCTGACTTTC
CSVEEGRTESSGANVLTF
>NA|TRBV11-1|TRBD2|TRBJ2-7
TGTGCCAGCAGCTCTTGGACTAGCGGATCCTACGAGCAGTACTTC
CASSSWTSGSYEQYF
>once|TRBV11-2|NA|TRBJ1-6
TGTGCCAGCAGCTCAAGACAGCCTTATAATTCACCCCTCCACTTT
CASSSRQPYNSPLHF
>NA|TRBV7-2|NA|TRBJ2-7
TGTGCCAGCAGCACCCAGGGGGCGGGAGTCATCCACGAGCAGTACTTC
CASSTQGAGVIHEQYF
>NA|TRBV4-2|NA|TRBJ1-5
TGTGCCAGCCCGCCCGGAGACAGCAATCAGCCCCAGCATTTT
CASPPGDSNQPQHF
>NA|TRBV18|TRBD2|TRBJ2-3
TGTGCCAGCTCACTGGCCGGGACTAGCGGGAGAGGGACAGATACGCAGTATTTT
CASSLAGTSGRGTDTQYF
>once|TRBV6-5|NA|TRBJ2-2
TGTGCCAGCAGCCCCGGGGCGGCGAACACCGGGGAGCTGTTTTTT
CASSPGAANTGELFF
>NA|TRBV27|TRBD1|TRBJ2-5
TGTGCCAGCAGCAGGACAGGCCAAGAGACCCAGTACTTC
CASSRTGQETQYF
>NA|TRBV24-1|NA|TRBJ2-3
TGTGCCACCAGTGACCCTCCAACTGCAGATACGCAGTATTTT
CATSDPPTADTQYF
>NA|TRBV28|TRBD1|TRBJ1-5
TGTGCCAGCAGTAGAACAGGGGGCAATCAGCCCCAGCATTTT
CASSRTGGNQPQHF
>once|TRBV15|NA|TRBJ2-2
TGTGCCACCAGCAGAGATCTCGTCTCGACCTACACCGGGGAGCTGTTTTTT
CATSRDLVSTYTGELFF
>once|TRBV2|TRBD2|TRBJ2-5
TGTGCCGGAAAGCGGGGGGATCAGGGGACCCAGTACTTC
CAGKRGDQGTQYF
>once|TRBV6-5|NA|TRBJ1-3
TGTGCCAGCTCTGGAGGGGGTTTTTCTGGAAACACCATATATTTT
CASSGGGFSGNTIYF
>few|TRBV4-1|TRBD1|TRBJ1-5
TGCGCCAGCAGCCAGCCCGGGACAGGGAGAAATCAGCCCCAGCATTTT
CASSQPGTGRNQPQHF
>once|TRBV6-5|TRBD1|TRBJ1-5
TGTGCCAGCAGCCCGGGACACAGGGGGCAGCCCCAGCATTTT
CASSPGHRGQPQHF
>NA|TRBV7-9|NA|TRBJ2-7
TGTGCCAGCAGCTTATTCCGGGAGCAGTACTTC
CASSLFREQYF
>NA|TRBV7-3|TRBD2|TRBJ2-1
TGTGCCAGCAGCCCCCTAGCGGGAGGGCCTATCGATGAGCAGTTCTTC
CASSPLAGGPIDEQFF
>NA|TRBV7-3|TRBD1|TRBJ2-1
TGTGCCAGCAGCTTATTCCCGGGACAGCCTAACAATGAGCAGTTCTTC
CASSLFPGQPNNEQFF